This TCR beta chain was obtained from a study of cytomegalovirus exposure and HLA in healthy donors. Study details: A subsequent analysis stated that the roughly 120 validation repertoires were run on the same platform as the approximately 610 first-cohort repertoires. Study results and caveats: There were some public TCRs occurring in many donors, but most TCR sequences were rare. Reports indicated that the classifier achieved high specificity and sensitivity in diagnosing cytomegalovirus status. That first-cohort TCR clusters tended to co-occur in the 95 to 150 validation repertoires was found in a later analysis.

The assay was immunoSEQ multiplex PCR, and TCRdb's table has in-frame clones only and misses some. The sample carries 260,000 or so clones, 90% recorded once. A note on this clone: Its antigen is unknown.

CDR3 length: 15 amino acids. The V end was cut by 4 bases, the J end by 7 bases, with 21 bases between. The V gene's germline CDR1 is SGHDT and CDR2 YYEEEE. The sequenced material came from PBMCs. This TCR came from a woman aged 25-40 years in good health and CMV-seronegative. This chain links TRBV5-6 with TRBJ2-7; D tentatively fits TRBD1 or TRBD2 (7 bases each). CDR3 nucleotides: TGTGCCAGCAGCCCGGGAGTTGGGACAGCGGGAGAGCAGTACTTC. It specifies CASSPGVGTAGEQYF.